The next 12 T cell receptor beta chains were all read from a single sample in a study of glioma-infiltrating T cells. Using RNA template, CDR3s of TCR alpha and beta were amplified with iRepertoire arm-PCR. MiXCR, applied by TCRdb to the multiplex PCR reads, yields one record per CDR3 protein. The table includes about 410,000 distinct CDR3 sequences, more than 35% detected once. Material for sequencing was glioma tissue, nonneoplastic brain tissue, or PBMCs (not recorded which). The receptors come from a human donor with low-grade glioma or glioblastoma, undergoing nonglioma brain surgery, or in good health (not recorded which).

This clonotype appeared many times. The chain has TRBV20-1 and TRBJ2-1; 9 nucleotides align to TRBD2. In germline, CDR1 is DFQATT, CDR2 SNEGSKA (reference sequence). The CDR3 totals 15 residues. Trimming cost V 4 bases and J 6 bases; bases outside gene matches: 10. CDR3 in DNA: TGCAGTGCTACGTCTCCGCGGGAGGGCCGCAATGAGCAGTTCTTC. Translating gives CSATSPREGRNEQFF.

This clonotype was recorded many times. The chain joins TRBV20-1 to TRBJ1-5; D remains unclear. V was trimmed by 0 bases and J by 2 bases, leaving 5 bases between them. Per the germline V gene, CDR1 is DFQATT and CDR2 is SNEGSKA (reference sequence). This CDR3 has 13 amino acids. The CDR3 DNA sequence: TGCAGTGCTAGAGAGGGCGGCAATCAGCCCCAGCATTTT. Its translation: CSAREGGNQPQHF.

This clonotype was found a few times. The chain links TRBV24-1 to TRBJ2-3; 8 nucleotides align to TRBD2. J was trimmed by 5 bases and V by 4 bases; bases with no gene match: 7. The CDR3 covers 15 residues. CDR1 KGHDR and CDR2 SFDVKD come from the germline V gene. The CDR3 protein is CATSDGGDRGDTQYF. In DNA form, the CDR3 reads TGTGCCACCAGTGACGGGGGGGACCGTGGAGATACGCAGTATTTT.

This clonotype has ten or more counts. The J gene is TRBJ1-1, the V gene TRBV7-8; D is unresolved. Germline CDR1 reads SGHVS; CDR2 reads FQNEAQ. This CDR3 spans 13 amino acids. V was trimmed by 1 base and J by 3 bases, leaving 6 bases between them. CDR3 amino acids: CASSLDGDTEAFF. The CDR3 coding sequence is TGTGCCAGCAGCTTAGACGGGGACACTGAAGCTTTCTTT.

This chain joins TRBV5-1 and TRBJ2-3; the D gene is possibly TRBD2 (5 bases). The germline gives CDR1 SGHRS, CDR2 YFSETQ. CDR3 length equals 14 residues. The V end was cut by 1 base, the J end by 4 bases, with 10 bases between. CDR3 residues: CASSLWERSDTQYF. For the CDR3, the DNA is TGCGCCAGCAGCTTGTGGGAGAGGTCAGATACGCAGTATTTT.

J is TRBJ1-6 and V is TRBV19, with a possible D match to TRBD1 (5 bases). The CDR3 loop spans 12 amino acids. Germline CDR1 and CDR2: LNHDA and SQIVND (reference sequence). V lost 5 bases and J lost 10, with 9 bases in between. The CDR3 loop is CASSARESPLHF. CDR3 nucleotide sequence: TGTGCCAGTAGTGCCAGGGAATCACCCCTCCACTTT.

In its sample, this clonotype was seen many times. The V call is TRBV6-1, the J call TRBJ2-7; D is ambiguous. From germline, CDR1 is MNHNS and CDR2 SASEGT. V lost 6 bases and J 9 bases, leaving 18 bases between the germline ends. This CDR3 has 13 amino acids. The CDR3 sequence: CASSLPTPVLQYF. The DNA for the CDR3 is TGTGCCAGCAGCTTACCCACCCCGGTGCTGCAGTACTTC.

Only a few counts were recorded for this clonotype. The J gene is TRBJ1-4, the V gene TRBV10-3; D unclear. The CDR3 is 14 amino acids. The germline V and J ends were trimmed by 0 bases and 4 bases, with 6 bases remaining between them. The germline CDR1 and CDR2 sequences are ENHRY and SYGVKD. The CDR3 bases are TGTGCCATCAGTGAGTCACGGGGTAATGAAAAACTGTTTTTT. This sequence encodes CAISESRGNEKLFF.

This clonotype appeared many times. The chain recombines TRBV28 with TRBJ2-7, with 9 bases fitting TRBD2. Germline V gives CDR1 MDHEN, CDR2 SYDVKM. The CDR3 loop spans 14 amino acids. The ends lost 5 bases at V and 3 bases at J; junction bases unmatched: 5. The CDR3 nucleotides read TGTGCCAGCAGTAGGACTAGCGTAGGCTACGAGCAGTACTTC. Protein sequence: CASSRTSVGYEQYF.

This clonotype was seen repeatedly, ten times or more. The rearrangement joins TRBV20-1 to TRBJ1-1; no definite D call. V lost 3 bases and J 7 bases, leaving 9 bases between the germline ends. The CDR3 is 11 amino acids. CDR1 and CDR2 (germline): DFQATT, SNEGSKA (reference sequence). CDR3: CSASDRREAFF. Here the CDR3 DNA reads TGCAGTGCTAGCGACCGACGTGAAGCTTTCTTT.

This clonotype was recorded many times. The chain employs TRBV15 and TRBJ1-2; TRBD1 matches 9 bases. After removal of 5 bases from V and 6 bases from J, the junction contained 10 bases not matched to a gene. The V gene's germline CDR1 is LNHNV and CDR2 YYDKDF (reference sequence). This CDR3 region has 15 residues. The CDR3 spells CATSESTGGVNGYTF. The CDR3 DNA reads as TGTGCCACCAGCGAATCCACAGGGGGCGTAAATGGCTACACCTTC.

This clonotype was found a few times. The genes are TRBV20-1 and TRBJ2-7; maybe TRBD1 (6 bases). The CDR3 totals 13 residues. CDR1 is DFQATT, CDR2 SNEGSKA, per germline (reference sequence). V lost 4 bases and J lost 0, with 10 bases in between. The CDR3 DNA reads TGCAGTGCTACACAGGGTATCTCCTACGAGCAGTACTTC. This encodes CSATQGISYEQYF.